A single sample is the source of the 23 T cell receptor beta chains below, sequenced in a study of OX40 agonist ivuxolimab in advanced cancers. The method was immunoSEQ multiplex PCR; TCRdb's version includes in-frame clones alone and lacks a portion of them. The profile shows 90,000 to 130,000 clones, 85% to 95% of them singletons. The sequenced sample was CD4+ or CD8+ T cells sorted from blood, obtained in a trial of the OX40 agonist ivuxolimab. The receptor source for this set is an adult with an advanced solid tumor such as melanoma, head and neck, liver or kidney cancer.

V gene TRBV6-5 combines with J gene TRBJ2-3; TRBD1 agrees at 7 bases. CDR1 MNHEY and CDR2 SVGAGI come from the germline V gene. The CDR3 spans 15 residues. V was clipped by 1 base and J by 4 bases; unmatched bases: 5. The CDR3 sequence is CASSYLNRGSDTQYF. In nucleotides, the CDR3 is TGTGCCAGCAGTTACTTGAACAGGGGCTCAGATACGCAGTATTTT.

This clone occurred once. V usage is TRBV6-5 and J usage is TRBJ1-4; possible D gene TRBD1, 6 bases. The V gene lost 6 bases and the J gene lost 8 bases, with 13 bases spanning the gap. The CDR3 has 13 residues. From germline, CDR1 is MNHEY and CDR2 SVGAGI. CDR3 in DNA: TGTGCCAGCAGCCACGAGAGGGGGGAAAAACTGTTTTTT. Residues: CASSHERGEKLFF.

This clone was recorded only once. The chain links TRBV6-6 to TRBJ2-7; D is ambiguous. V lost 2 bases to trimming and J lost 0 bases, with 2 bases between them. The CDR3 runs 12 residues. Germline CDR1 MNHNY, CDR2 SVGAGI (reference sequence). CDR3 loop: CASSYNSYEQYF. DNA of the CDR3: TGTGCCAGCAGTTACAACTCCTACGAGCAGTACTTC.

The CDR3: CASGLSRALPTQYF. As DNA, the CDR3 is TGTGCTAGTGGTTTGTCCCGGGCTCTTCCAACGCAGTATTTT. V usage is TRBV12-5 and J usage is TRBJ2-3, with D uncertain. In germline, CDR1 is LGHNT, CDR2 FRNRAP. The CDR3 runs 14 residues. The V end lost 2 bases, the J end lost 9 bases, and 15 bases lay between the germline ends.

The chain joins TRBV15 to TRBJ2-7; 7 nucleotides line up with TRBD1. The germline CDR1 and CDR2 sequences are LNHNV and YYDKDF (reference sequence). The CDR3 contains 13 residues. J lost 4 bases, V lost 5 bases, and 5 bases had no gene match. The DNA of the CDR3 is TGTGCCACCAGCGCACAGGGGTGGTACGAGCAGTACTTC. Translated: CATSAQGWYEQYF.

V is TRBV6-5 and J is TRBJ2-7; D unresolved. Between the trimmed V and J ends, which lost 4 bases and 4 bases, there was a span of 14 bases. There are 14 residues in the CDR3. Germline V gene lookup returns CDR1 MNHEY and CDR2 SVGAGI. DNA for the CDR3: TGTGCCAGCAGTTCTCCGAAGGGTGGGTACGAGCAGTACTTC. It translates to CASSSPKGGYEQYF.

The CDR3 DNA sequence: TGTGCCAGCAGTAAATTCCAGGGGGCCGAGCCTCTGAACTATGGCTACACCTTC. This encodes CASSKFQGAEPLNYGYTF. The rearrangement uses TRBV5-6 and TRBJ1-2, with 8 bases matching TRBD1. CDR1 is SGHDT, CDR2 YYEEEE, per germline. Trimming cost V 5 bases and J 2 bases; bases outside gene matches: 17. The CDR3 contains 18 residues. Together with reference TRBV5-6 and TRBJ1-2, the CDR3 gives the full variable domain: DAGVTQSPTHLIKTRGQQVTLRCSPKSGHDTVSWYQQALGQGPQFIFQYYEEEERQRGNFPDRFSGHQFPNYSSELNVNALLLGDSALYLCASSKFQGAEPLNYGYTFGSGTRLTVV.

V and J are TRBV19 and TRBJ2-1; tentatively, D is TRBD2 (6 bases). The CDR3 is made up of 19 amino acids. Trimming left V 3 bases short and J 6 bases short, with 27 bases between. Germline-derived CDR1 and CDR2 are LNHDA and SQIVND (reference sequence). The CDR3 DNA reads TGTGCCAGTAGTATTCAGGCCTTAGCAAGTGGGATGGGGGGCAATGAGCAGTTCTTC. The encoded protein is CASSIQALASGMGGNEQFF.

The V and J genes are TRBV6-6 and TRBJ1-1; 11 bases match TRBD1. This CDR3 is 13 amino acids long. V was pared by 8 bases and J by 1 base, with 0 bases of the junction left unmatched. CDR1 MNHNY and CDR2 SVGAGI come from the germline V gene (reference sequence). The CDR3 spells CASGQGANTEAFF. CDR3 sequence (DNA): TGTGCCAGCGGACAGGGGGCGAACACTGAAGCTTTCTTT.

V and J are TRBV5-1 and TRBJ1-2, with a weak D call TRBD1 (6 bases). Germline CDR1 and CDR2: SGHRS and YFSETQ. This CDR3 spans 14 amino acids. Deletions cut 4 bases from V and 6 bases from J, with 16 bases between. The CDR3 region is CASSRQGAGDGYTF. CDR3 coding DNA: TGCGCCAGCAGCCGCCAAGGGGCAGGGGATGGCTACACCTTC.

V gene TRBV5-5 combines with J gene TRBJ1-5, with D hard to call. V gave up 2 bases and J gave up 0 bases, with 9 bases separating them. The CDR3 is made up of 15 amino acids. Germline V gene data show CDR1 as SGHKS and CDR2 as YYEKEE (reference sequence). The DNA of the CDR3 is TGTGCCAGCAGCTTTGAGTCAATTAGCAATCAGCCCCAGCATTTT. Encoded protein: CASSFESISNQPQHF.

The chain combines TRBV1 with TRBJ2-1; the listed D gene, TRBD1, was not tested against the DNA. TRBV1 is given as a pseudogene. The CDR3 runs to 16 residues. As DNA, the CDR3 is TGCACCAGCAGCCAAGATCACAGGGGTTCTGGCAATGAGCAGTTCTTC. Translation: CTSSQDHRGSGNEQFF.

The chain employs TRBV14 and TRBJ2-3; 11 nucleotides match TRBD2. CDR1 is SGHDN and CDR2 is FVKESK in the germline V gene. V lost 1 base, J lost 6 bases, and 3 bases stayed unmatched. The CDR3 is 15 residues long. The chain's CDR3 is CASSQVASGRDTQYF. The CDR3 DNA is TGTGCCAGCAGCCAAGTTGCTAGCGGGAGGGATACGCAGTATTTT.

The chain employs TRBV18 and TRBJ1-3; weak D call: TRBD1 (6 bases). The CDR3 runs 16 residues. CDR1 and CDR2 (germline): KGHSH, LQKENI. V lost 4 bases, J lost 3 bases, and 16 bases lay in between. The CDR3 here is CASSLFGTSLGNTIYF. The CDR3 nucleotides read TGTGCCAGCTCACTTTTCGGGACAAGTCTTGGAAACACCATATATTTT.

This clone was found once. J is TRBJ1-2 and V is TRBV5-4; weak D call: TRBD1 (6 bases). The CDR3 extends over 14 amino acids. Trimming stripped 3 bases from V and 0 bases from J, with 9 bases between. Per germline, CDR1 SGHNT and CDR2 YYREEE (reference sequence). The CDR3 DNA reads TGTGCCAGCAGCTCACAGGGCGCTAACTATGGCTACACCTTC. Translation: CASSSQGANYGYTF.

The rearrangement uses TRBV2 and TRBJ2-2; 8 nucleotides line up with TRBD1. This CDR3 comprises 15 residues. The germline CDR1 and CDR2 sequences are SNHLY and FYNNEI. V shed 7 bases, J shed 1 base, and the junction held 5 bases outside the gene matches. CDR3 DNA sequence: TGTGCCAGCACCAGGACAGGGATGAACACCGGGGAGCTGTTTTTT. This codes for CASTRTGMNTGELFF. Filled out from reference TRBV2 and TRBJ2-2, the complete variable domain reads EPEVTQTPSHQVTQMGQEVILRCVPISNHLYFYWYRQILGQKVEFLVSFYNNEISEKSEIFDDQFSVERPDGSNFTLKIRSTKLEDSAMYFCASTRTGMNTGELFFGEGSRLTVL.

This chain uses TRBV5-4 with TRBJ1-1; the D is unclear. The length of the CDR3 is 13 residues. Per germline, CDR1 SGHNT and CDR2 YYREEE (reference sequence). The ends were cut back, 3 bases at V and 3 bases at J, with 9 bases in the middle. In nucleotides, the CDR3 is TGTGCCAGCAGCTCAGAAATGGACACTGAAGCTTTCTTT. This sequence encodes CASSSEMDTEAFF.

The chain recombines TRBV5-4 with TRBJ1-2; weak D call: TRBD1 (5 bases). The germline V gene encodes CDR1 SGHNT and CDR2 YYREEE (reference sequence). Trimming took 5 bases from V and 6 from J, leaving 23 bases between them. This CDR3 spans 16 amino acids. In nucleotides, the CDR3 is TGTGCCAGCAGGGCTATCCCGGGGCGCCGGGGGGATGGCTACACCTTC. It yields the protein CASRAIPGRRGDGYTF.

The chain couples TRBV15 to TRBJ2-3; no reliable D call. CDR1 and CDR2 from the germline V gene are LNHNV and YYDKDF (reference sequence). V was clipped by 1 base and J by 3 bases, with 8 bases between them. The CDR3 runs 14 residues. CDR3 bases: TGTGCCACCAGCAGAGGGCAGTTGACAGATACGCAGTATTTT. It yields the protein CATSRGQLTDTQYF.

This chain joins TRBV5-8 and TRBJ2-5, with 7 bases aligning to TRBD1. Trimming took 4 bases from V and 1 from J; bases not matched to a gene: 7. This CDR3 contains 15 residues. CDR1 and CDR2 (germline): SGHTS, YDEGEE. CDR3 sequence reads: CASSTGQRAQETQYF. CDR3 DNA: TGTGCCAGCAGCACGGGACAGCGAGCCCAAGAGACCCAGTACTTC.

V usage is TRBV6-1 and J usage is TRBJ1-2; D remains ambiguous. The CDR3 sequence is 12 residues long. The V end lost 3 bases, the J end lost 3 bases, and 5 bases lay between the germline ends. In germline, CDR1 is MNHNS, CDR2 SASEGT. CDR3 DNA sequence: TGTGCCAGCAGTGACAGACACTATGGCTACACCTTC. Residues: CASSDRHYGYTF.

The V call is TRBV6-1, the J call TRBJ2-1; weak D call: TRBD2 (7 bases). V was clipped by 6 bases and J by 7 bases, with 13 bases between them. This CDR3 spans 13 amino acids. Per germline, CDR1 MNHNS and CDR2 SASEGT. CDR3 in amino acids: CASRMGGGNEQFF. The CDR3 DNA is TGTGCCAGCAGAATGGGAGGGGGGAATGAGCAGTTCTTC.

The chain joins TRBV7-9 to TRBJ2-3, with unresolved D. CDR3 size: 14 residues. CDR1 and CDR2 (germline): SEHNR, FQNEAQ (reference sequence). Trimming took off 3 bases at V and 1 base at J, with 8 bases between the two ends. The CDR3 protein is CASSFPGRTDTQYF. The CDR3 DNA reads as TGTGCCAGCAGCTTCCCCGGCCGCACAGATACGCAGTATTTT.